This section outlines one TCR beta chain sequence together with its context. Its antigen is not known. The record originates from a study of Ad26.COV2.S vaccination and SARS-CoV-2 variants. Study background: Sample donor was a member of the COV1001 Ad26.COV2.S trial arm. Study-level findings and limits: It was reported that spike-specific CD8+ and CD4+ T cell responses were substantially broad after vaccination.

TCRdb's copy holds only in-frame clones and misses some; the assay was immunoSEQ multiplex PCR. Of hundreds of thousands of clones listed, roughly 90% are singletons. V was trimmed by 3 bases and J by 5 bases, leaving 16 bases between them. There are 15 residues in the CDR3. Germline V gene data show CDR1 as SGDLS and CDR2 as YYNGEE. Treatment of the sample: around 19 received Ad26.COV2.S at low or high dose, single or two shots; 5 received placebo; per-sample allocation not given. At day 63 after the first vaccine or placebo injection, samples were drawn. Sample: peripheral blood, taken in a trial of Ad26.COV2.S vaccine versus placebo. The receptor comes from a person between 18 and 59 years old who received the Ad26.COV2.S COVID-19 vaccine or a placebo. The chain carries TRBV9 and TRBJ2-3; possible D gene TRBD2, 6 bases. CDR3 coding DNA: TGTGCCAGCAGCGCCGCGGGAAATGGTAGAGATACGCAGTATTTT. Encoded protein: CASSAAGNGRDTQYF. Combining the CDR3 with reference TRBV9 and TRBJ2-3 gives the whole variable domain DSGVTQTPKHLITATGQRVTLRCSPRSGDLSVYWYQQSLDQGLQFLIQYYNGEERAKGNILERFSAQQFPDLHSELNLSSLELGDSALYFCASSAAGNGRDTQYFGPGTRLTVL.